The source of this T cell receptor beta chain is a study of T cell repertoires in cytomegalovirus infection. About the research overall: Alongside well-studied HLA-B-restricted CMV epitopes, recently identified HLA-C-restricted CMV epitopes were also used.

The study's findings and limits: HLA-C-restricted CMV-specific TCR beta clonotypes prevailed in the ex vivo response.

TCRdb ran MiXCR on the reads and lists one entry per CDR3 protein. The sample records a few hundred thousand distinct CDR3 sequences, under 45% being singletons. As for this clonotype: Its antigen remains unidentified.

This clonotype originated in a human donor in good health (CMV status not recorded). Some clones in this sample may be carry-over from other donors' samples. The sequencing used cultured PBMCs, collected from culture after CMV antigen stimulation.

The chain's CDR3 is CASSLDPELSTDTQYF. Here the CDR3 DNA reads TGTGCCAGCAGCTTAGATCCGGAGCTTAGCACAGATACGCAGTATTTT. V usage is TRBV11-2 and J usage is TRBJ2-3; D unresolved. The germline V and J ends were trimmed by 0 bases and 0 bases, with 10 bases remaining between them. The CDR3 sequence is 16 residues long. Germline lookup yields CDR1 SGHAT and CDR2 FQNNGV.